Sequencing of this TCR beta chain was carried out in a study of blood T cell repertoires in COVID-19 (dated by TCRdb to 2018 to 2021). Some background on the complete study: Samples covering the acute and convalescent phases of COVID-19 were provided by collaborators in the United States, Italy and Spain. The prospective study material was composed of cDNA or gDNA derived from T cells, B-cell-depleted T cells, or PBMCs. Deeply sampled blood TCRbeta repertoires from subjects exposed to, actively infected with, or recovered from COVID-19 were included in the dataset. The repertoires were made available in a free public database intended to serve as a resource for research on the immune response to SARS-CoV-2. Samples came from the ongoing ImmuneRACE study (first 160 participants) plus 1,254 subjects from 6 global collaborators. Nearly every sample came with metadata listing a de-identified subject ID, COVID-19 status, age in years and sex. HLA class I and class II types, where available, came from metadata supplied by the sample provider rather than from assay-based typing. The investigation overall reported the following: Clinical and demographic metadata were provided uncurated, with the amount varying by source and participant.

One collaborating source in Seattle enrolled patients while the patients were actively infected and followed the patients over time throughout the course of disease. Whole blood was collected in K2EDTA tubes by collaborating institutions according to the institutions' own protocols. For TCRbeta analysis, collaborators shipped samples as frozen whole blood, isolated PBMCs, or DNA extracted from either of those sample types. Concerning this clone: Its cognate antigen has yet to be identified. Base qualities are not provided; no much larger clone lies one nucleotide away.

TCRbeta CDR3 regions were amplified from genomic DNA by means of the immunoSEQ Assay, a bias-controlled multiplex PCR. As for the authors' bioinformatics: Within the assay, amplification of reference gene primers was used to estimate how many nucleated cells each sample contained. To quantify the absolute abundance of each unique TCRbeta CDR3 rearrangement, sequence reads were collapsed and filtered. Productive Simpson clonality was computed per sample as the square root of Simpson's diversity index over productive rearrangements. The clones in this table, taken by TCRdb from immuneACCESS, are in-frame only. Not every clone is retained; where verified, under half of the shortfall comes from an unresolved V gene, and the cause of the rest is unknown. V and J calls and clone size come straight from that table; D and trimming were deduced from the DNA. The table for this sample lists hundreds of thousands of clones; more than 75% of them were counted only once. The leading ten clones occupy about 6.3% of the sample.

Including the terminal cysteine and phenylalanine, the CDR3 comprises 14 residues. Only the CDR3 region is kept as DNA, spanning 42 bases read in frame from base 1. Trimming at the junction amounts to 3 bases on V and 6 bases on J, and the germline ends lie 18 bases apart. Via the germline V gene (reference sequence), CDR1 is GTSNPN and CDR2 SVGIG. Sample: peripheral blood. The chain is assembled from TRBV30 and TRBJ2-7, with the identity of the D gene unclear. The origin of this receptor is a woman aged 45-65 years with COVID-19, enrolled during active disease. The DNA sequence is given as TGTGCCTGGAGGGAGAGCTTACGACTGGGCGAGCAGTACTTC. Its protein is CAWRESLRLGEQYF.